These 17 T cell receptor gamma chains originate from one sample sequenced in a study of γδ T cells in repeated Plasmodium falciparum infection (dated by TCRdb to about 2021). Libraries came from multiplex PCR. TCRdb shows the sequencer as Illumina MiSeq. Via CATT, TCRdb reprocessed the public reads, and rows with identical DNA were then joined. The table for this sample lists roughly 13,000 gamma-chain clones; 1.6% of them were counted only once. The ten largest clonotypes hold around 26% of the sample. Vgamma9/Vdelta2+ and Vdelta2-negative gammadelta T cell populations were flow-sorted from peripheral blood mononuclear cells for bulk TCR repertoire analysis. Sequencing was done on a sample of gamma-delta T cells from blood. Receptors were obtained from a pool of human donors (malaria-infected and uninfected, not separated).

This clone was detected only a few times. TCRdb has a much larger clone's protein, which differs at residue 7 from the translation of this DNA, likely because of a read error; what is shown is the protein translated from the DNA. The gene calls are TRGV2 and TRGJ1 or TRGJ2. Here the J gene was assigned by germline matching of the DNA, as TCRdb has none. From germline, CDR1 is EGSNGY and CDR2 YDSYNSKV. The CDR3 covers 13 residues. Trimming took 0 bases from V and 8 from J; bases not matched to a gene: 7. The CDR3 DNA sequence: TGTGCCACCTGGGACGGGTCTCGCCATAAGAAACTCTTT. As protein: CATWDGSRHKKLF.

This clone was picked up many times. This DNA translates differently at residue 7 from the TCRdb protein, which is that of a much larger clone; a read error is likely, and the protein shown is the DNA's own translation. V usage is TRGV9 and J usage is TRGJ1 or TRGJ2. This CDR3 has 13 residues. Germline V gene lookup returns CDR1 GITISATS and CDR2 ISYDGTV (reference sequence). V was clipped by 0 bases and J by 7 bases; unmatched bases: 6. The CDR3 DNA is TGTGCCTTGTGGGAGGTGCGTACCTATAAGAAACTCTTT. It translates to CALWEVRTYKKLF.

This clone has a count of ten or more. The chain combines TRGV3 with TRGJ1 or TRGJ2. Germline CDR1 and CDR2: VTNTFY and YDVSTARD (reference sequence). V gave up 0 bases and J gave up 5 bases; unmatched junction bases: 22. This CDR3 has 19 amino acids. The CDR3 DNA sequence: TGTGCCACCTGGGACAGGCCTGGCTTATTTCCCTTTAATCATTATAAGAAACTCTTT. Translation gives CATWDRPGLFPFNHYKKLF.

In the case of this clone: The TCRdb protein, from a much larger clone, departs from this DNA's translation at residue 8, likely by read error; the protein shown derives from the DNA. The chain carries TRGV9 and TRGJP. TCRdb gives no J gene; it was assigned here by matching the DNA to germline. This CDR3 has 13 residues. Germline V gene sequence: CDR1 GITISATS, CDR2 ISYDGTV (reference sequence). The DNA of the CDR3 is TGTGCCTTCTTAGAGTTGGGCAGAAAAATCAAGGTATTT. The encoded protein is CAFLELGRKIKVF.

With respect to this clone: TCRdb pairs this DNA with a much larger clone's protein that differs at residue 8, likely a read error; the protein shown was translated from the DNA. The chain links TRGV9 to TRGJ1 or TRGJ2. The J gene, missing from TCRdb, was assigned here through DNA to germline matching. This CDR3 has 13 amino acids. Germline V lookup: CDR1 GITISATS, CDR2 ISYDGTV (reference sequence). CDR3 sequence (DNA): TGTGCCTTGTGGGAAAAAAATTGTTATAAGAAACTCTTT. It yields the protein CALWEKNCYKKLF.

A word on this clone: With a far larger clone one base away, a read error is the likely cause. Additional DNA sequences in this sample encode the identical CDR3. The V gene is TRGV9, the J gene TRGJ1 or TRGJ2. Matching the DNA to germline supplied the J gene, which TCRdb does not give. The CDR3 consists of 16 residues. Germline V gene lookup returns CDR1 GITISATS and CDR2 ISYDGTV (reference sequence). CDR3 in amino acids: CALWEVRVGFYYKKLF. The CDR3 DNA is TGTGCCTTGTGGGAGGTGCGTGTGGGGTTCTATTACAAGAAACTCTTT.

There are a few counts of this clone. The likely explanation is a read error, given a far larger clone one base away. This CDR3 is also generated by other DNA sequences in the sample. The CDR3, as DNA: TGTGCCTTGTGGGAAGGGAAACTCTTC. This translates into CALWEGKLF. The V gene reported is TRGV9; the J gene is uncalled. This CDR3 has 9 residues. CDR1 GITISATS and CDR2 ISYDGTV come from the germline V gene (reference sequence).

This clone was seen many times. The TCRdb protein comes from a much larger clone and disagrees with this DNA's translation at residue 2, likely due to a read error; the protein given here is derived from the DNA. V gene TRGV2 combines with J gene TRGJ1 or TRGJ2. This CDR3 contains 13 residues. The germline gives CDR1 EGSNGY, CDR2 YDSYNSKV. CDR3 coding DNA: TGTACCACCTGGGACGGGGTATATTATAAGAAACTCTTT. Residues: CTTWDGVYYKKLF.

This clone showed up just a few times. A far larger clone is a single base away, which makes a read error likely. There is no J gene call, but TRGV9 is given as the V gene. This CDR3 is built from 12 residues. The germline V gene encodes CDR1 GITISATS and CDR2 ISYDGTV (reference sequence). CDR3 residues: CALWEAPIGKLF. DNA for the CDR3: TGTGCCCTGTGGGAGGCCCCTATAGGAAAACTCTTT.

This clone was seen a handful of times. The amino acid sequence in TCRdb belongs to a much larger clone and departs from this DNA's translation at residue 4, likely a sequencing read error; the sequence shown is translated from the DNA. The chain is built from TRGV9 and TRGJ1 or TRGJ2. TCRdb supplies no J gene; here it was assigned by aligning the nucleotide sequence to germline. The CDR3 runs to 15 residues. CDR1 and CDR2 from the germline V gene are GITISATS and ISYDGTV (reference sequence). The CDR3 nucleotides read TGTGCCTTGGGGGAGGTTCCCCGGAATTATTATAAGAAACTCTTT. This translates into CALGEVPRNYYKKLF.

The table lists this clone with a few counts. TCRdb assigns this DNA the protein of a much larger clone, which departs from its translation at residue 5; this likely reflects a read error, and the protein shown comes from translating the DNA. The rearrangement joins TRGV9 to TRGJP. The J gene, not given by TCRdb, was assigned here from a germline match of the nucleotide sequence. The CDR3 length is 17 residues. J was trimmed by 6 bases and V by 6 bases; bases with no gene match: 11. The germline V gene has CDR1 GITISATS and CDR2 ISYDGTV (reference sequence). CDR3 nucleotide sequence: TGTGCCTTGTGGAAGGACGAACCAGAGTTGGGCAAAAAAATCAAGGTATTT. Translation: CALWKDEPELGKKIKVF.

This clone was seen ten or more times. For this DNA, TCRdb reports the protein of a much larger clone, which diverges at residue 11, most likely from a read error; the protein presented here is translated directly from the DNA. CDR3 amino acids: CALWEVPKELSKKIKVF. The DNA of the CDR3 is TGTGCCTTGTGGGAGGTCCCAAAAGAGTTGAGCAAAAAAATCAAGGTATTT. The rearrangement joins TRGV9 to TRGJP. Assignment of the J gene here rests on matching the DNA to germline, because TCRdb gives none. Germline V gene data show CDR1 as GITISATS and CDR2 as ISYDGTV (reference sequence). CDR3 length: 17 residues.

This clone was seen many times. This DNA's translation differs at residue 8 from TCRdb's protein, which comes from a much larger clone; a read error is likely, and the protein shown is translated from the DNA. The V gene is TRGV9, the J gene TRGJ1 or TRGJ2. Matching the DNA to germline supplied the J gene, which TCRdb does not give. There are 15 residues in the CDR3. Germline CDR1 GITISATS, CDR2 ISYDGTV (reference sequence). The V and J ends lost 1 base and 5 bases, in that order; junction bases with no gene match: 11. CDR3 amino acids: CALWEVGSLDYKKLF. The CDR3, as DNA: TGTGCCTTGTGGGAGGTAGGATCATTGGATTATAAGAAACTCTTT.

In regard to this clone: TCRdb's protein, taken from a much larger clone, differs from this DNA's translation at residue 11, likely owing to a read error; the protein displayed comes from the DNA. The J gene is TRGJP, the V gene TRGV9. No J segment appears in TCRdb, so it was assigned here by matching the sequence to germline. The CDR3 totals 15 residues. Per the germline V gene, CDR1 is GITISATS and CDR2 is ISYDGTV (reference sequence). CDR3: CALWNSGLGKEIKVF. CDR3 bases: TGTGCCTTGTGGAATAGTGGGTTGGGCAAAGAAATCAAGGTATTT.

This clone showed up just a few times. TCRdb's entry gives the protein of a much larger clone, which mismatches this DNA's translation at residue 10, likely from a read error; the protein reported here is translated from the DNA. CDR3 DNA sequence: TGTGCCTTGTGGGAGGGGAGTGATTGGGTCAAGACGTTT. The encoded protein is CALWEGSDWVKTF. This chain joins TRGV9 and TRGJP2. The J gene, absent from TCRdb, was called here by matching the DNA to germline. The CDR3 runs 13 residues. Germline assignment: CDR1 GITISATS and CDR2 ISYDGTV (reference sequence).

This clone was seen many times. TCRdb pairs this DNA with a much larger clone's protein that differs at residue 3, likely a read error; the protein shown was translated from the DNA. The V gene is TRGV9, the J gene TRGJ1 or TRGJ2. The CDR3 loop spans 14 amino acids. In germline, CDR1 is GITISATS, CDR2 ISYDGTV (reference sequence). CDR3 loop: CASWEVWNYYKKLF. Written as DNA, the CDR3 is TGTGCCTCGTGGGAGGTGTGGAATTATTATAAGAAACTCTTT.

This clone was counted ten times or more. TCRdb assigns this DNA the protein of a much larger clone, which departs from its translation at residue 3; this likely reflects a read error, and the protein shown comes from translating the DNA. This chain connects TRGV4 to TRGJ1 or TRGJ2. The J gene is not listed in TCRdb, so it was assigned here from a DNA match to germline. Germline lookup yields CDR1 EGSTGY and CDR2 YDSYTSSV. The CDR3 has 12 residues. For the CDR3, the DNA is TGTGCACCCTGGCCGAATTATTATAAGAAACTCTTT. It encodes CAPWPNYYKKLF.